Below are 10 T cell receptor beta chains sequenced from a single sample in a study of metastatic and nonmetastatic thyroid tumors. Nobody among the patients had been given any treatment before thyroid surgery. Through MiXCR, TCRdb re-clonotyped the PCR reads. Found here are more than 35,000 clones, approximately 13% of them singletons; the top ten hold over 7.5%. Sequencing used blood. Receptors originate from a female donor with papillary thyroid cancer or a benign thyroid nodule (not recorded which). Some clones in this sample may be carry-over from other donors' samples.

The chain employs TRBV28 and TRBJ2-1; 11 nucleotides line up with TRBD2. The length of the CDR3 is 16 residues. The V gene end was trimmed by 7 bases and the J gene end by 10 bases; junction bases not matched to a gene: 15. Germline V lookup: CDR1 MDHEN, CDR2 SYDVKM. The CDR3 DNA reads as TGTGCCAGCATTTTGACGTCTAGCGGGAGGACCGGGGAGCAGTTCTTC. Translated, it gives CASILTSSGRTGEQFF.

The chain is built from TRBV7-2 and TRBJ2-5, with 9 bases lining up with TRBD2. The CDR3 has 14 amino acids. With 4 bases clipped from V and 7 bases from J, the junction kept 7 bases outside the gene matches. Germline V lookup: CDR1 SGHTA, CDR2 FQGNSA. CDR3 DNA sequence: TGTGCCAGCAGCTCCATAGCGGGAGTGGGGACCCAGTACTTC. It encodes CASSSIAGVGTQYF.

This clone appeared many times. The chain is built from TRBV7-3 and TRBJ2-1, with D possibly TRBD2 on 5 matching bases. Trimming took 6 bases from V and 13 from J, leaving 19 bases between them. The CDR3 is 13 residues long. The germline CDR1 and CDR2 sequences are SGHTA and FQGTGA. Written as DNA, the CDR3 is TGTGCCAGCAGTTATAGAACAGAAACGGGACAGTTCTTC. Amino acids: CASSYRTETGQFF.

For this clone: The junction differs from germline at one of its ends, possibly a read error. The chain employs TRBV12-3 or TRBV12-4 and TRBJ2-6, with D possibly called TRBD1 or TRBD2 (7 bases each). The CDR3 covers 15 residues. The CDR3 DNA sequence: TGTGCCATCAGCTATTCCGGGGAGGGGGCCAACGCCCTGACTTTC. It yields the protein CAISYSGEGANALTF.

The rearrangement uses TRBV19 and TRBJ2-3; 9 positions match TRBD2. Losses at the gene ends were 9 bases for V and 5 bases for J; bases not matched to a gene: 12. In germline, CDR1 is LNHDA, CDR2 SQIVND (reference sequence). The CDR3 has 15 amino acids. For the CDR3, the DNA is TGTGCCAGCAGCCCGCGGGGGGGCCAGGTAGATACGCAGTATTTT. It is translated as CASSPRGGQVDTQYF. Full variable domain (missing parts from reference TRBV19 and TRBJ2-3): DGGITQSPKYLFRKEGQNVTLSCEQNLNHDAMYWYRQDPGQGLRLIYYSQIVNDFQKGDIAEGYSVSREKKESFPLTVTSAQKNPTAFYLCASSPRGGQVDTQYFGPGTRLTVL.

The count of this clone is one. The CDR3 bases are TGTGCCAGCAGCCCAGGGGGGCCCTTAACAGATACGCAGTATTTT. Translated, it gives CASSPGGPLTDTQYF. The rearrangement uses TRBV11-3 and TRBJ2-3; a weak D match, TRBD1 (7 bases). The CDR3 covers 15 residues. Trimming removed 5 bases at V and 3 bases at J, with 15 bases between. Germline loops: CDR1 SGHNT, CDR2 YENEEA.

This clone was counted many times. V and J are TRBV28 and TRBJ1-5; D remains ambiguous. The V gene lost 7 bases and the J gene lost 6 bases, with 16 bases spanning the gap. Germline CDR1 reads MDHEN; CDR2 reads SYDVKM. The length of the CDR3 is 14 residues. The DNA of the CDR3 is TGTGCCAGCACCACGTCCGGAGCCCCTCAGCCCCAGCATTTT. This sequence encodes CASTTSGAPQPQHF. The full variable domain, with the rest looked up from reference TRBV28 and TRBJ1-5, is DVKVTQSSRYLVKRTGEKVFLECVQDMDHENMFWYRQDPGLGLRLIYFSYDVKMKEKGDIPEGYSVSREKKERFSLILESASTNQTSMYLCASTTSGAPQPQHFGDGTRLSIL.

The genes are TRBV20-1 and TRBJ2-7; unclear D gene. The length of the CDR3 is 14 residues. Germline lookup yields CDR1 DFQATT and CDR2 SNEGSKA (reference sequence). V was clipped by 0 bases and J by 0 bases, with 9 bases between them. CDR3 sequence: CSARDAHVSYEQYF. The CDR3 nucleotides are TGCAGTGCTAGAGACGCACATGTCTCCTACGAGCAGTACTTC.

In its sample, this clone is medium-sized. CDR3 sequence: CASSTTYGVSNQPQHF. For the CDR3, the DNA is TGTGCCAGCAGTACCACCTACGGGGTTAGCAATCAGCCCCAGCATTTT. The chain uses TRBV28 and TRBJ1-5; no clear D. This CDR3 has 16 residues. Trimming shortened V by 5 bases and J by 0 bases, and 14 bases separated the two germline ends. Looked up from germline, CDR1 is MDHEN and CDR2 is SYDVKM.

This clone was recorded many times. The chain joins TRBV11-2 to TRBJ2-1, with 7 bases fitting TRBD2. In germline, CDR1 is SGHAT, CDR2 FQNNGV. The CDR3 length is 14 residues. The J segment lost 6 bases and the V segment lost 3 bases, leaving 5 bases of the junction unmatched. The CDR3 loop reads CASSFGPGGNEQFF. The CDR3 bases are TGTGCCAGCAGCTTCGGACCGGGGGGCAATGAGCAGTTCTTC. Drawing the rest from reference TRBV11-2 and TRBJ2-1, the complete variable domain is EAGVAQSPRYKIIEKRQSVAFWCNPISGHATLYWYQQILGQGPKLLIQFQNNGVVDDSQLPKDRFSAERLKGVDSTLKIQPAKLEDSAVYLCASSFGPGGNEQFFGPGTRLTVL.